This T cell receptor beta chain was sequenced in a study of cytomegalovirus exposure and HLA in healthy donors. Concerning this clone itself: Its target is unknown.

Per the germline V gene, CDR1 is SGHTA and CDR2 is FQGNSA. Trimming cost V 1 base and J 0 bases, with 7 bases left between them. This CDR3 region has 15 residues. Study-level results: Altogether, some 170 TCR beta chains were recorded as cytomegalovirus-associated.

Repertoires were generated with immunoSEQ multiplex PCR, while TCRdb's copy carries only in-frame clones and drops some. The sample yields roughly 100,000 clones, about 95% seen once. These donors were members of the roughly 120-subject validation cohort, a group separate from the approximately 680-subject first cohort. The source is a woman aged 18-29 years in good health and CMV-seronegative. The V call is TRBV7-2, the J call TRBJ2-1; D ambiguous. The source material was PBMCs. As DNA, the CDR3 is TGTGCCAGCAGCTTAGGGCAGGTCTCCTACAATGAGCAGTTCTTC. Translation gives CASSLGQVSYNEQFF.